The 20 T cell receptor beta chains below all came from one sample that was sequenced in a study of CD8 T cells in Susac syndrome. Reverse transcription used about 0.45 to 1 ug RNA and random hexamers. TCRdb processed the immunoSEQ multiplex PCR reads anew with MiXCR; each CDR3 protein has one entry. The sample records 250,000 to 300,000 distinct CDR3 sequences, approximately 85% being singletons. Sequencing input: CD8+ T cells from PBMCs. Receptors originate from a human donor with multiple sclerosis.

This clonotype was seen more than once but under ten times. The rearrangement joins TRBV11-2 to TRBJ2-7, with D hard to call. CDR1 and CDR2 (germline): SGHAT, FQNNGV. CDR3 size: 13 residues. The V gene lost 0 bases and the J gene lost 3 bases, with 6 bases spanning the gap. The CDR3 DNA reads TGTGCCAGCAGCTTAGAGTCCTTCTACGAGCAGTACTTC. Translated, it gives CASSLESFYEQYF.

This chain links TRBV20-1 with TRBJ2-7, with TRBD1 matching 7 bases. Germline values: CDR1 DFQATT, CDR2 SNEGSKA (reference sequence). The V gene end was trimmed by 0 bases and the J gene end by 0 bases; junction bases not matched to a gene: 5. This CDR3 comprises 15 residues. In DNA form, the CDR3 reads TGCAGTGCTAGAGATCTGACAGGGAGCTCCTACGAGCAGTACTTC. This codes for CSARDLTGSSYEQYF.

This clonotype has only a few counts. CDR3 coding DNA: TGTGCCAGCAGTTCGACGGGCGTCTATGGCTACACCTTC. Translation: CASSSTGVYGYTF. The J gene is TRBJ1-2, the V gene TRBV27; D remains ambiguous. CDR1 and CDR2 from the germline V gene are MNHEY and SMNVEV (reference sequence). Trimming stripped 4 bases from V and 4 bases from J, with 10 bases between. The CDR3 spans 13 residues.

The chain employs TRBV4-3 and TRBJ1-3; possibly TRBD1 for D (5 bases). V gave up 0 bases and J gave up 8 bases, with 14 bases separating them. The V gene's germline CDR1 is LGHNA and CDR2 YSLEER. The CDR3 has 15 amino acids. The CDR3 DNA follows: TGCGCCAGCAGCCAAGACCCGCCGGTGGGGGACACCATATATTTT. Translating it yields CASSQDPPVGDTIYF.

This sequence joins TRBV9 and TRBJ2-5; 7 nucleotides line up with TRBD2. V shed 0 bases, J shed 4 bases, and the junction held 9 bases outside the gene matches. Germline V CDR1 and CDR2: SGDLS, YYNGEE. The CDR3 totals 16 residues. The chain's CDR3 is CASSVAGGSEIETQYF. CDR3 coding DNA: TGTGCCAGCAGCGTAGCCGGGGGGTCTGAGATAGAGACCCAGTACTTC.

Note on this clonotype: Germline is not matched at one junction end, which may reflect a read error. This rearrangement joins TRBV25-1 to TRBJ1-1; D perhaps matches TRBD1 (5 bases). Germline CDR1 reads MGHDK; CDR2 reads SYGVNS. CDR3 length: 16 amino acids. CDR3: CASSVLLAGLNTEALF. In nucleotides, the CDR3 is TGTGCCAGCAGTGTTCTCTTGGCAGGGTTGAACACTGAAGCTCTCTTT.

The chain joins TRBV7-9 to TRBJ1-5, with D unresolved. V gave up 1 base and J gave up 6 bases, with 13 bases separating them. CDR1 is SEHNR and CDR2 is FQNEAQ in the germline V gene (reference sequence). CDR3 length: 15 amino acids. Here the CDR3 DNA reads TGTGCCAGCAGCTTAGATTATGGGTTACTTCAGCCCCAGCATTTT. It encodes CASSLDYGLLQPQHF.

The chain carries TRBV9 and TRBJ1-6; D unresolved. The CDR3 consists of 16 residues. Germline V gene lookup returns CDR1 SGDLS and CDR2 YYNGEE. Between the trimmed V and J ends, which lost 0 bases and 14 bases, there was a span of 21 bases. CDR3 sequence (DNA): TGTGCCAGCAGCGTAGAGGGCAACGCGATGTGGGAGACCCTCCACTTT. Translating gives CASSVEGNAMWETLHF.

This chain links TRBV2 with TRBJ2-1; tentatively, D is TRBD2 (6 bases). This CDR3 is built from 16 residues. Germline V gives CDR1 SNHLY, CDR2 FYNNEI. Between the trimmed V and J ends, which lost 4 bases and 2 bases, there was a span of 15 bases. The CDR3 protein is CASSAVGRTTYNEQFF. Written as DNA, the CDR3 is TGTGCCAGCAGTGCAGTGGGGAGGACCACCTACAATGAGCAGTTCTTC.

V and J are TRBV27 and TRBJ2-7; a weak D match, TRBD1 (6 bases). The CDR3 loop spans 16 amino acids. V gave up 2 bases and J gave up 2 bases, with 16 bases separating them. Looked up from germline, CDR1 is MNHEY and CDR2 is SMNVEV (reference sequence). The CDR3 reads CASSLDPGTSAYEQYF. The CDR3 DNA sequence: TGTGCCAGCAGTTTAGACCCCGGGACATCCGCCTACGAGCAGTACTTC.

This clonotype has a handful of counts. The chain joins TRBV5-4 to TRBJ2-1; D is unresolved. The V gene's germline CDR1 is SGHNT and CDR2 YYREEE (reference sequence). This CDR3 comprises 11 residues. Between the trimmed V and J ends, which lost 6 bases and 3 bases, there was a span of 4 bases. The DNA of the CDR3 is TGTGCCAGCACGGACTACAATGAGCAGTTCTTC. Translating gives CASTDYNEQFF.

This chain connects TRBV11-3 to TRBJ2-2; a possible D gene is TRBD1 (6 bases). Deletions cut 5 bases from V and 2 bases from J, with 12 bases between. Germline-derived CDR1 and CDR2 are SGHNT and YENEEA. The CDR3 is 15 amino acids. The CDR3 reads CASSPWTANTGELFF. The CDR3 region has the DNA TGTGCCAGCAGCCCATGGACAGCTAACACCGGGGAGCTGTTTTTT.

V is TRBV18 and J is TRBJ2-7, with D perhaps TRBD1 or TRBD2 (5 bases each). Trimming took off 6 bases at V and 3 bases at J, with 24 bases between the two ends. CDR1 KGHSH and CDR2 LQKENI come from the germline V gene. This CDR3 contains 17 residues. CDR3 region: CASSKTGAGTDRYEQYF. CDR3 sequence (DNA): TGTGCCAGCTCGAAGACCGGGGCGGGTACCGACCGCTACGAGCAGTACTTC.

The chain couples TRBV19 to TRBJ2-1; D is unclear. Germline V gene sequence: CDR1 LNHDA, CDR2 SQIVND (reference sequence). V lost 7 bases to trimming and J lost 6 bases, with 19 bases between them. The CDR3 sequence is 15 residues long. The CDR3 is CASTSRPSLLNEQFF. CDR3 bases: TGTGCCAGTACTTCTCGGCCGTCCCTACTCAATGAGCAGTTCTTC.

The chain has TRBV11-2 and TRBJ1-1; perhaps TRBD1 as D (5 bases). The germline V gene has CDR1 SGHAT and CDR2 FQNNGV. This CDR3 region has 15 residues. The ends were cut back, 0 bases at V and 0 bases at J, with 8 bases in the middle. DNA for the CDR3: TGTGCCAGCAGCTTAGATGAGGGGCTGAACACTGAAGCTTTCTTT. Translating it yields CASSLDEGLNTEAFF.

This rearrangement joins TRBV29-1 to TRBJ1-2; a weak D match, TRBD1 (6 bases). The germline V gene encodes CDR1 SQVTM and CDR2 ANQGSEA. With 2 bases removed from V and 4 bases from J, the gap between germline ends came to 11 bases. The CDR3 spans 13 residues. The CDR3 is CSVERGAAYGYTF. The CDR3 region has the DNA TGCAGCGTTGAACGGGGGGCAGCCTATGGCTACACCTTC.

This chain links TRBV5-6 with TRBJ1-4; perhaps TRBD1 as D (5 bases). Germline CDR1 and CDR2: SGHDT and YYEEEE. This CDR3 has 15 amino acids. Trimming took 3 bases from V and 3 from J, leaving 12 bases between them. CDR3 loop: CASSYWDGPNEKLFF. Here the CDR3 DNA reads TGTGCCAGCAGCTACTGGGACGGTCCTAATGAAAAACTGTTTTTT.

A few counts support this clonotype. The chain is built from TRBV10-1 and TRBJ1-1; D gene uncertain. CDR1 is WNHNN, CDR2 SYGVQD, per germline (reference sequence). The V end was cut by 5 bases, the J end by 1 base, with 8 bases between. The CDR3 has 13 residues. CDR3 nucleotides: TGCGCCAGCAGTCGGCAGACGAACACTGAAGCTTTCTTT. Residues: CASSRQTNTEAFF.

This clonotype was detected only a few times. This chain connects TRBV27 to TRBJ2-7; D remains unclear. The germline gives CDR1 MNHEY, CDR2 SMNVEV (reference sequence). Deletions cut 4 bases from V and 1 base from J, with 8 bases between. This CDR3 has 13 amino acids. For the CDR3, the DNA is TGTGCCAGCAGTTGGGGTTCGTCCTACGAGCAGTACTTC. Amino acids: CASSWGSSYEQYF.

The chain links TRBV28 to TRBJ1-5, with D possibly matching TRBD1 (6 bases). Trimming pared 7 bases from V and 2 bases from J, leaving 12 bases between. The length of the CDR3 is 14 residues. CDR1 is MDHEN, CDR2 SYDVKM, per germline. CDR3 DNA: TGTGCCAGCATAGGGGGGCAAGGCAATCAGCCCCAGCATTTT. It is translated as CASIGGQGNQPQHF.